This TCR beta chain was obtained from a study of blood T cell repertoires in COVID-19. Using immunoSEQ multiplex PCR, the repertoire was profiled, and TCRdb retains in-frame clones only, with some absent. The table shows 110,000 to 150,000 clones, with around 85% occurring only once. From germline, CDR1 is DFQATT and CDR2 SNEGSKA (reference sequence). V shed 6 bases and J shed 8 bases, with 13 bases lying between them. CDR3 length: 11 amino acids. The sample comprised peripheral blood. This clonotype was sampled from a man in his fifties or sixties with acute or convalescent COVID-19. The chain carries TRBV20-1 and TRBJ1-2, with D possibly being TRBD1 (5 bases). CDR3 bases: TGCAGTGCGCAGGCAGGGTTCGGCTACACCTTC. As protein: CSAQAGFGYTF.